This T cell receptor (beta chain) comes out of a study of vaccination and CD4 T cells after COVID-19. TCRdb analysed the PCR reads with MiXCR anew, one entry per CDR3 protein. The sample records tens of thousands of distinct CDR3 sequences, more than 45% being singletons. General study results and limits: Post-vaccination, and not before, a median approximately 89% of reactive clones appeared in convalescent patients.

In this sample, this clonotype turned up once. The antigen remains unidentified. Positive PCR dates ranged from March to December 2020; these dates predated US Alpha, Beta and Delta variants. Germline lookup yields CDR1 MDHEN and CDR2 SYDVKM. The germline V and J ends were trimmed by 6 bases and 6 bases, with 3 bases remaining between them. The CDR3 consists of 10 residues. This receptor was taken from a human donor who had recovered from COVID-19. The sample in question was CD4+ T cells from blood, obtained before SARS-CoV-2 vaccination. The V call is TRBV28, the J call TRBJ2-1, with D uncertain. The DNA of the CDR3 is TGTGCCAGCAGCCTCAATGAGCAGTTCTTC. It specifies CASSLNEQFF.